The clone carrying this T cell receptor beta chain was seen once. Its antigen is not known. Germline V gives CDR1 LNHDA, CDR2 SQIVND (reference sequence). The CDR3 loop spans 12 amino acids. V shed 8 bases, J shed 5 bases, and the junction held 2 bases outside the gene matches. These data come from a study of radiation and T cells in renal cell carcinoma. General study points: Top tumor clonotypes rose in blood 2 weeks post-radiation, then contracted. No pretreatment tumor biopsies were available for baseline clonotypes.

Sequenced by immunoSEQ multiplex PCR; TCRdb stores in-frame clones only, minus some. The table records around 86,000 clones, 65% to 90% of them present only once. Time point in this sample: blood 2 weeks post-SBRT. The treatment is: 15 Gy SBRT to primary tumor, nephrectomy 4 weeks later. After SBRT, blood was collected at 2 and 4 weeks, plus baseline. This sequence originates from a woman aged 45-65 years with renal cell carcinoma. The chain employs TRBV19 and TRBJ2-3; 9 bases agree with TRBD2. Source: blood, taken from a patient whose treatment included radiotherapy and nephrectomy. The CDR3 loop is CASGAGGDTQYF. The CDR3 bases are TGTGCCAGTGGAGCGGGAGGAGATACGCAGTATTTT.